This T cell receptor (beta chain) was captured in a study of OX40 agonist ivuxolimab in advanced cancers. Looking at the study overall: In this cohort, patients received ivuxolimab, an agonistic anti-OX40 (CD134) antibody. Patients were about 83% male with ages roughly 23 to 79, mean 60. Findings and caveats of the study: CD4+ and CD8+ blood T cells expanded clonally by week 6 at 0.1 to 3.0 mg/kg.

About this clone itself: The antigen remains unidentified.

Germline V CDR1 and CDR2: SGHDN, FVKESK. The CDR3 runs 14 residues. Trimming cost V 0 bases and J 0 bases, with 5 bases left between them. Sequencing used immunoSEQ multiplex PCR; TCRdb keeps in-frame clones, though not all of them. The sample has about 78,000 clones; under 90% are singletons. This sequence was found in an adult with an advanced solid tumor such as melanoma, head and neck, liver or kidney cancer. The V call is TRBV14, the J call TRBJ1-1; D is unclear. The material sequenced was CD4+ or CD8+ T cells sorted from blood, taken in a trial of the OX40 agonist ivuxolimab. CDR3 amino acids: CASSQDPVNTEAFF. Here the CDR3 DNA reads TGTGCCAGCAGCCAAGATCCCGTGAACACTGAAGCTTTCTTT.